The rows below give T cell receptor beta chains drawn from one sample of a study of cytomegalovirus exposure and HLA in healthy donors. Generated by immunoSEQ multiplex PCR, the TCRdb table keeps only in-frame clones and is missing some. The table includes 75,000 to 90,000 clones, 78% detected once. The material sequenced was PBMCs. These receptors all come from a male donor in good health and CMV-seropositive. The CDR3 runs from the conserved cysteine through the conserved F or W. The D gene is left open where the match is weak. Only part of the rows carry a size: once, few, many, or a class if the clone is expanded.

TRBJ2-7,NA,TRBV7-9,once,TGTGCCAGCAGCCAACACTCGGACAGTTCCTACGAGCAGTACTTC,CASSQHSDSSYEQYF
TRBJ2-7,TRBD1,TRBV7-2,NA,TGTGCCAGCAGCTTAGATCCAGGGGGCTACGAGCAGTACTTC,CASSLDPGGYEQYF
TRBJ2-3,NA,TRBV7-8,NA,TGTGCCAGCAGCTCGACTAGGTGGGGCACAGATACGCAGTATTTT,CASSSTRWGTDTQYF
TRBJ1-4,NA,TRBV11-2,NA,TGTGCCAGCAGCGGAAGGGACACCGCTAATGAAAAACTGTTTTTT,CASSGRDTANEKLFF
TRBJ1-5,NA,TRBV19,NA,TGTGCCAGTAGTATAGGAGGGAATCAGCCCCAGCATTTT,CASSIGGNQPQHF
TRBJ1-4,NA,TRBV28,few,TGTGCCAGCAGTTTGACAGGAACTAATGAAAAACTGTTTTTT,CASSLTGTNEKLFF
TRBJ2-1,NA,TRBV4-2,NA,TGTGCCAGCAGCCAAAACTCGGCGGCCTCCTACAATGAGCAGTTCTTC,CASSQNSAASYNEQFF
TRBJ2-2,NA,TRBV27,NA,TGTGCCAGCAGCCCCCCGGGCGGGGAGCTGTTTTTT,CASSPPGGELFF
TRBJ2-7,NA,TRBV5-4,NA,TGTGCCAGCAGCCAGACGGGGGGCCTTGACGAGCAGTACTTC,CASSQTGGLDEQYF
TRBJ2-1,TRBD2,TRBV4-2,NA,TGTGCCAGCAGCCAAGAGAGCGGGAGGCGCTCCTACAATGAGCAGTTCTTC,CASSQESGRRSYNEQFF